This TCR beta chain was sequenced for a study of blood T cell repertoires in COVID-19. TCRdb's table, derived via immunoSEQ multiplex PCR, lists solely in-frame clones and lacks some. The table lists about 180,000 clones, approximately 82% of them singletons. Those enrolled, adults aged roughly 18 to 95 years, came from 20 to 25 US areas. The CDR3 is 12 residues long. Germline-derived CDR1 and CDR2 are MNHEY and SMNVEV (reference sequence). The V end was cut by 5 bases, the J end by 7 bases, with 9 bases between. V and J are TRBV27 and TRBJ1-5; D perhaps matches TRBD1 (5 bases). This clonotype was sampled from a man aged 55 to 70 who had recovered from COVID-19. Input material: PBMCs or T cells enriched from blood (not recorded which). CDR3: CASSGAGQPQHF. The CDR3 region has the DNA TGTGCCAGCAGTGGGGCAGGGCAGCCCCAGCATTTT.